These 9 T cell receptor beta chains share one sample of origin, sequenced in a study of graft-versus-host responses after intestinal transplantation. These receptors' targets are unknown. Measured with immunoSEQ multiplex PCR; TCRdb has only the in-frame clones, and not every one. Of about 89,000 clones detected, around 91% appear once; the ten largest clones hold more than 0.095%. Sequencing was performed on unstimulated CD4+ T cells sorted from spleen or lymph node cells, taken before intestinal transplant. These receptors came from a human donor who received an intestinal transplant.

This clone was counted once. The chain has TRBV9 and TRBJ2-2, with 7 bases that match TRBD1. The CDR3 is made up of 14 amino acids. CDR1 is SGDLS, CDR2 YYNGEE, per germline. Losses at the gene ends were 6 bases for V and 5 bases for J; bases not matched to a gene: 7. The CDR3 coding sequence is TGTGCCAGCACTACAGGGGATTTTACCGGGGAGCTGTTTTTT. It specifies CASTTGDFTGELFF.

The gene calls are TRBV30 and TRBJ2-1; 10 bases agree with TRBD1. The CDR3 extends over 15 amino acids. Looked up from germline, CDR1 is GTSNPN and CDR2 is SVGIG (reference sequence). Trimming removed 3 bases from V and 6 bases from J; junction bases left unmatched: 8. The CDR3 DNA sequence: TGTGCCTGGAGATCCGGGACAGGGGCTCTCAATGAGCAGTTCTTC. Protein: CAWRSGTGALNEQFF.

The rearrangement links TRBV30 to TRBJ1-1, with a possible D match to TRBD1 (5 bases). Trimming shortened V by 7 bases and J by 10 bases, and 19 bases separated the two germline ends. The CDR3 has 12 residues. CDR1 GTSNPN and CDR2 SVGIG come from the germline V gene (reference sequence). The CDR3 DNA follows: TGTGCCTCATCCCACCTTGTCGGGGGAGCTTTCTTT. Translated: CASSHLVGGAFF.

The V gene is TRBV30, the J gene TRBJ1-5, with D possibly being TRBD1 (6 bases). V was trimmed by 0 bases and J by 11 bases, leaving 11 bases between them. This CDR3 contains 12 residues. From germline, CDR1 is GTSNPN and CDR2 SVGIG (reference sequence). The CDR3 loop is CAWSVSSGAQHF. The CDR3 DNA reads as TGTGCCTGGAGTGTATCGTCAGGGGCCCAGCATTTT.

This clone is a singleton in its sample. The J gene is TRBJ2-1, the V gene TRBV4-3; 8 nucleotides match TRBD2. Germline V gene sequence: CDR1 LGHNA, CDR2 YSLEER. V shed 4 bases, J shed 6 bases, and the junction held 11 bases outside the gene matches. The CDR3 length is 16 residues. DNA of the CDR3: TGCGCCAGCAGCCTAAGAGGCCTCAGCGGGGGCAATGAGCAGTTCTTC. Translation: CASSLRGLSGGNEQFF.

This clone was picked up one time. The V gene is TRBV6-1, the J gene TRBJ1-5, with TRBD1 identical over 9 bases. With 5 bases clipped from V and 7 bases from J, the junction kept 9 bases outside the gene matches. The CDR3 is 15 amino acids. Germline V gene data show CDR1 as MNHNS and CDR2 as SASEGT. CDR3 sequence (DNA): TGTGCCAGCAGTTCGACAGGGGGTGGTGGCCAGCCCCAGCATTTT. Residues: CASSSTGGGGQPQHF.

As DNA, the CDR3 is TGTGCCAGCAGCTTGGCCACAGGGGCCACCGGGGAGCTGTTTTTT. Translating it yields CASSLATGATGELFF. The chain joins TRBV5-4 to TRBJ2-2; 7 nucleotides match TRBD1. CDR1 is SGHNT, CDR2 YYREEE, per germline (reference sequence). The CDR3 spans 15 residues. V was clipped by 0 bases and J by 4 bases; unmatched bases: 3.

The chain has TRBV30 and TRBJ1-1; D remains unclear. The germline V gene encodes CDR1 GTSNPN and CDR2 SVGIG (reference sequence). Trimming shortened V by 2 bases and J by 5 bases, and 6 bases separated the two germline ends. The CDR3 extends over 11 amino acids. The CDR3 reads CAWSPGTEAFF. The CDR3 region has the DNA TGTGCCTGGAGTCCCGGGACTGAAGCTTTCTTT.

J is TRBJ1-1 and V is TRBV23-1, with TRBD1 matching over 7 bases. TRBV23-1 falls under the ORF class, with uncertain function. Unmatched junction bases numbered 11, after V lost 7 bases and J lost 0 bases. This CDR3 contains 16 residues. The CDR3 here is CASTPRTTGLNTEAFF. In DNA, the CDR3 is TGCGCCAGCACCCCTCGAACGACAGGGCTGAACACTGAAGCTTTCTTT.